These 4 T cell receptor beta chains were sequenced from one sample in a study of blood T cell repertoires in COVID-19. Generated by immunoSEQ multiplex PCR, the TCRdb table keeps only in-frame clones and is missing some. The sample lists 30,000 to 45,000 clones, around three quarters occurring once. Sequences were obtained from peripheral blood. Receptors originate from a man between 60 and 70 years old with active COVID-19.

This chain joins TRBV21-1 and TRBJ2-7; the table's D call, TRBD1, has no DNA check behind it. TRBV21-1 is listed as a pseudogene. CDR3 length equals 14 residues. For the CDR3, the DNA is TGTGCCAGCAGCAAAACGGGACAGGGCTACGAGCAGTACTTC. Protein sequence: CASSKTGQGYEQYF.

The chain has TRBV28 and TRBJ1-4; D not certain. Germline V gene lookup returns CDR1 MDHEN and CDR2 SYDVKM. With 2 bases removed from V and 0 bases from J, the gap between germline ends came to 10 bases. CDR3 length: 16 amino acids. As DNA, the CDR3 is TGTGCCAGCAGTTTAATAGAGGTTGCAACTAATGAAAAACTGTTTTTT. This gives the protein CASSLIEVATNEKLFF.

This clone was observed once. The V and J genes are TRBV29-1 and TRBJ2-7, with TRBD1 identical over 10 bases. V lost 6 bases to trimming and J lost 8 bases; unmatched junction nucleotides: 10. The V gene's germline CDR1 is SQVTM and CDR2 ANQGSEA. The CDR3 totals 13 residues. CDR3 amino acids: CSVTGTGESQQYF. DNA of the CDR3: TGCAGCGTAACCGGGACAGGGGAGTCCCAGCAGTACTTC.

The V and J genes are TRBV19 and TRBJ2-3; TRBD2 agrees at 13 bases. The CDR3 contains 16 residues. Trimming took 3 bases from V and 3 from J; bases not matched to a gene: 3. Germline V CDR1 and CDR2: LNHDA, SQIVND (reference sequence). CDR3 sequence: CASSIGLAGATDTQYF. CDR3 nucleotide sequence: TGTGCCAGTAGTATCGGACTAGCGGGAGCAACAGATACGCAGTATTTT.